This TCR beta chain derives from a study of blood T cell repertoires in COVID-19. Background on the study: Samples representing acute and convalescent COVID-19 were sourced from the United States, Italy and Spain. Sources were T cells, B-cell-depleted T cells, or PBMCs; the material itself was cDNA or gDNA.

In germline, CDR1 is SEHNR, CDR2 FQNEAQ (reference sequence). The V and J ends lost 3 bases and 5 bases respectively, with 13 bases between them. The CDR3 is 14 residues long. As originally analysed: Reference gene primer amplification gave nucleated cell count estimates. Some clones are missing from TCRdb's copy, which holds only in-frame ones; the method was immunoSEQ multiplex PCR. V and J calls and clone size follow that table, whereas D and trimming were derived from the DNA. The table has about 190,000 clones, about three quarters seen once; the top ten hold 2.5% to 3.5%. The rearrangement uses TRBV7-9 and TRBJ1-2; maybe TRBD1 (6 bases). The sequenced sample was peripheral blood. This receptor was taken from a woman older than 75 with active or convalescent COVID-19. In DNA form, the CDR3 reads TGTGCCAGCAGCTTCGGGGACACCCTTTATGGCTACACCTTC. This encodes CASSFGDTLYGYTF.